The source of this T cell receptor (beta chain) is a study of T cells in Graves' hyperthyroidism and ophthalmopathy. Points from the study as a whole: For ophthalmopathy, model prediction preceded onset by a median 6.5 months. Blood also held most thyroid clonotypes expanded beyond 0.001.

CDR1 is DFQATT and CDR2 is SNEGSKA in the germline V gene (reference sequence). The CDR3 consists of 14 residues. Trimming removed 3 bases at V and 0 bases at J, with 8 bases between. Using RNA transcripts as the source, TCR beta CDR3 regions were amplified. TCR CDR3 regions were first amplified by RT-PCR with HTBI primers. A single record per CDR3 protein comes from TCRdb applying MiXCR to the multiplex PCR reads. In the table there are over 500,000 distinct CDR3 sequences, over 35% of which are singletons. This clonotype was found many times. Its cognate antigen is unknown. Sequencing was done on a sample of peripheral blood or thyroid tissue (not recorded which). The receptor's source is an adult woman with Graves' disease, either hyperthyroidism or ophthalmopathy (not recorded which). This rearrangement joins TRBV20-1 to TRBJ1-4; a possible D gene is TRBD1 (5 bases). The CDR3 DNA follows: TGCAGTGCTAGTGACAGATCAACTAATGAAAAACTGTTTTTT. Its protein product is CSASDRSTNEKLFF.